This TCR beta chain was identified in a study of T cells in Graves' hyperthyroidism and ophthalmopathy. CDR3 length: 14 residues. The V gene's germline CDR1 is MNHNS and CDR2 SASEGT. The J segment lost 4 bases and the V segment lost 6 bases, leaving 7 bases of the junction unmatched. Ten or more counts support this clonotype. What it recognizes is unknown. Lactation, pregnancy, other autoimmune disease or uncontrolled infection excluded patients. The blood specimen was taken at initial hyperthyroidism diagnosis, before any ophthalmopathy symptoms. Study results and limitations: Most thyroid clonotypes with frequency above 0.001 were detected in blood.

TCR beta CDR3 regions were amplified from RNA transcripts. HTBI primers were the set used in a first-round RT-PCR of the TCR CDR3. TCRdb fed the multiplex PCR reads into MiXCR, producing one record per CDR3 protein. The table includes hundreds of thousands of distinct CDR3 sequences, 14% detected once. This receptor was obtained from a woman aged 30 to 39 with Graves' hyperthyroidism that later progressed to Graves' ophthalmopathy. Sequencing used blood. The rearrangement joins TRBV6-1 to TRBJ1-2; 8 bases match TRBD1. The CDR3 DNA is TGTGCCAGCAGACCGGGACAGGACCCCTATGGCTACACCTTC. Encoded protein: CASRPGQDPYGYTF.